This T cell receptor (beta chain) derives from a study of cytomegalovirus exposure and HLA in healthy donors (dated by TCRdb to 2016 to 2017). In the study overall: A later analysis indicated that the 120 validation repertoires were generated on the platform also employed for the roughly 720 repertoires of the first cohort. Besides the first cohort of hundreds of subjects, a separate validation cohort made up of about 120 different subjects was used. The study combined high-throughput TCR immunosequencing, statistical association of individual TCRs with disease status, and machine learning to predict cytomegalovirus infection status. The study aimed to test whether signatures of past pathogen exposure could be identified by cataloging public T cell receptors.

Looking up the germline V gene (reference sequence) yields CDR1 SEHNR and CDR2 FQNEAQ. The germline V and J ends show losses of 5 bases and 8 bases respectively, and no gene match explains 12 bases of the junction. Including cysteine and phenylalanine, the CDR3 has 16 amino acids. The kept DNA is CDR3 alone, 48 bases in frame from the first base. The library relied on the immunoSEQ multiplex PCR assay. Per the authors' processing: To diagnose cytomegalovirus status from the catalog of TCR beta chain sequences, a statistical classification framework was built. This is the immuneACCESS table as TCRdb keeps it, with only in-frame sequences that have V and J called. A part of the clones is gone; compared with another copy, unresolved V genes explain less than half, and the rest is unexplained. Clonal size and the V and J genes are those of that table, whereas D and trimming came from the DNA. The sample includes about 120,000 clones, with around 86% observed a single time. The ten most abundant clones make up about 2% of the sample.

Separate from the approximately 670-subject first cohort, the validation cohort of 90 to 150 subjects was the group to which the donors belonged. About this clone: The antigen it recognizes is unknown. The input lacks base qualities; no much larger clone sits a single base away.

The investigation overall reported the following: While some public TCRs were present in many individuals, most TCR sequences turned up only very rarely across donors. In both the original and validation cohorts, the classifier was reported to diagnose cytomegalovirus status with high specificity and sensitivity. The authors suggested that the approach could potentially be generalized to other disease states and immunological phenotypes. The study gave a list of about 160 TCR beta chains associated with cytomegalovirus. A later analysis lacked HLA typing for the validation cohort, so it scored co-occurrence in that cohort across all 120 repertoires. Of the cluster scores, about 94% were above 0 in a later analysis, which found that TCRs clustered in the first cohort also tended to co-occur in the 95 to 150 validation repertoires. A few of the identified cytomegalovirus-associated TCR beta chains were confirmed in vitro to be specific for cytomegalovirus antigens.

The rearranged segments are TRBV7-9 and TRBJ2-1; TRBD2 lines up with 10 middle nucleotides. The TCR was taken from a woman aged 18-30 years in good health and CMV-seronegative. The source material was PBMCs. The CDR3 is CASSRPKSGRVDEQFF. The nucleotides are TGTGCCAGCAGCCGGCCCAAGAGCGGGAGGGTCGATGAGCAGTTCTTC. With all but the CDR3 taken from the reference TRBV7-9 and TRBJ2-1 genes, the full variable domain is: DTGVSQNPRHKITKRGQNVTFRCDPISEHNRLYWYRQTLGQGPEFLTYFQNEAQLEKSRLLSDRFSAERPKGSFSTLEIQRTEQGDSAMYLCASSRPKSGRVDEQFFGPGTRLTVL.